This TCR beta chain was captured in a study of CXCR3-negative and CXCR3-positive naive CD8 T cells. The TRB cDNA libraries were prepared by 5' RACE with UMI labels. TCRdb reprocessed the 5' RACE reads, keeping one entry per CDR3 protein, no DNA. The sample yields around 81,000 distinct CDR3 sequences, of which the top ten take up about 1.4%. Findings and limits, study-wide: With CXCR3 expression partially decreased after cryopreservation, most assays relied on fresh PBMCs. CXCR3-expressing naive cells carried TRB CDR3s more hydrophobic than those of CXCR3-negative naive cells.

Sorts that each held 300,000 cells were run in triplicate for every CD8+ T cell subset. CD45RO-CCR7+CD27+CD95- cells counted as naive CD8+ T cells. Regarding this clonotype: Its antigen is not identified.

The CDR3 sequence is 12 residues long. Germline V gene lookup returns CDR1 SEHNR and CDR2 FQNEAQ (reference sequence). The gene calls are TRBV7-9 and TRBJ2-1. This receptor was identified in a human donor in good health. Some clones in this sample may be carry-over from other donors' samples. Input material: naive CXCR3- CD8+ T cells from blood. The subset denotes: CD45RO-CCR7+CD27+CD95- naive CD8+ T cells lacking CXCR3 (TNR3-). CDR3 sequence: CASTIVGFEQFF.